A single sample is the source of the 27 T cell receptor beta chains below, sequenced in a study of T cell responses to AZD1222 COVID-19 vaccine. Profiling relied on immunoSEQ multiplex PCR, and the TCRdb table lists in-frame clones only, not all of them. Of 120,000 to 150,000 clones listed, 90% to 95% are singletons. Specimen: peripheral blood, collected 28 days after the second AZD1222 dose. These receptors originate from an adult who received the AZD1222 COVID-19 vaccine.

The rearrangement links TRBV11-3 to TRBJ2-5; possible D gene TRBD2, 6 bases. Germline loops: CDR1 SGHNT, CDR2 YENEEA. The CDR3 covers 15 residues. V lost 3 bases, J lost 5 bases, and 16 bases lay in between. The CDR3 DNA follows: TGTGCCAGCAGCTTGGACGGGAGAGCGTCCGAGACCCAGTACTTC. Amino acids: CASSLDGRASETQYF.

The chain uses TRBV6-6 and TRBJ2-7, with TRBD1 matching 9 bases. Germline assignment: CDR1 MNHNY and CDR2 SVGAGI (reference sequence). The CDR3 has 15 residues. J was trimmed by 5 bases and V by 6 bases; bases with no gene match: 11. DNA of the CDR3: TGTGCCAGCAGACCACAGGGGGCGCAGAGCCACGAGCAGTACTTC. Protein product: CASRPQGAQSHEQYF.

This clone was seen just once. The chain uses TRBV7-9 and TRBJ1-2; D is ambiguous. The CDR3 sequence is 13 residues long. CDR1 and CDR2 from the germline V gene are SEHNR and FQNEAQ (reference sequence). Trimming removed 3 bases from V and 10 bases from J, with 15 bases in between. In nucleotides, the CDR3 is TGTGCCAGCAGCTTGGGAAACAGCGCTTACTACACCTTC. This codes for CASSLGNSAYYTF.

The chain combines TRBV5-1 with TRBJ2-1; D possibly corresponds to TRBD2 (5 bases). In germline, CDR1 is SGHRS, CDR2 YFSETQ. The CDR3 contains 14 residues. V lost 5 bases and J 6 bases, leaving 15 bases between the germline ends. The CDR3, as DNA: TGCGCCAGCAGTACTAGGGAATCGGGCAATGAGCAGTTCTTC. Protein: CASSTRESGNEQFF.

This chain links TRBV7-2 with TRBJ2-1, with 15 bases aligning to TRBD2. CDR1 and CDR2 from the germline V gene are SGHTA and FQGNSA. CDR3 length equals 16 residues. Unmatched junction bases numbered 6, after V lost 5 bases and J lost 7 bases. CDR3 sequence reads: CASSQGLAGGENEQFF. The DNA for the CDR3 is TGTGCCAGCAGCCAGGGACTAGCGGGAGGCGAAAATGAGCAGTTCTTC. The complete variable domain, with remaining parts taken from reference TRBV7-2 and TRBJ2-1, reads GAGVSQSPSNKVTEKGKDVELRCDPISGHTALYWYRQSLGQGLEFLIYFQGNSAPDKSGLPSDRFSAERTGGSVSTLTIQRTQQEDSAVYLCASSQGLAGGENEQFFGPGTRLTVL.

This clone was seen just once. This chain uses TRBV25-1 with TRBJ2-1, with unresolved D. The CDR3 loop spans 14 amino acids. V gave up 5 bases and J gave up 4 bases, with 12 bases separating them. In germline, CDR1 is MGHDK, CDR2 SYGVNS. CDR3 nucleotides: TGTGCCAGCAGTCCTCGTGGTCAATACAATGAGCAGTTCTTC. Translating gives CASSPRGQYNEQFF.

Written as DNA, the CDR3 is TGTGCCAGCAGCTTATCCGACAATCAGCCCCAGCATTTT. Translating gives CASSLSDNQPQHF. This chain connects TRBV11-2 to TRBJ1-5; D is ambiguous. The V end was cut by 2 bases, the J end by 3 bases, with 5 bases between. Germline loops: CDR1 SGHAT, CDR2 FQNNGV. The CDR3 loop spans 13 amino acids.

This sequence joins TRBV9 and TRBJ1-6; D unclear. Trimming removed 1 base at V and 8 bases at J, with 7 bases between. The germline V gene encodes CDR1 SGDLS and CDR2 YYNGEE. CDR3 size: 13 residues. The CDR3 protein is CASSVSRDSPLHF. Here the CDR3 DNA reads TGTGCCAGCAGCGTATCTAGGGATTCACCCCTCCACTTT. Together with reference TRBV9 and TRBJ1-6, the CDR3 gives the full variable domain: DSGVTQTPKHLITATGQRVTLRCSPRSGDLSVYWYQQSLDQGLQFLIQYYNGEERAKGNILERFSAQQFPDLHSELNLSSLELGDSALYFCASSVSRDSPLHFGNGTRLTVT.

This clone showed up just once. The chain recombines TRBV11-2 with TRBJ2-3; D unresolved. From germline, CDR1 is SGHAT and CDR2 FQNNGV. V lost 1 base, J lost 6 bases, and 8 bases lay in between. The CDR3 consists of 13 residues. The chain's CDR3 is CASSLGLFDTQYF. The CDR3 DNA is TGTGCCAGCAGCTTAGGGCTATTCGATACGCAGTATTTT.

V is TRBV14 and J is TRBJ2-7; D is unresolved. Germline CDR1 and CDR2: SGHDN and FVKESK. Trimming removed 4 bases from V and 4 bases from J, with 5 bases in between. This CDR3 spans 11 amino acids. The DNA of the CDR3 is TGTGCCAGCAGCCGGTTGTACGAGCAGTACTTC. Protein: CASSRLYEQYF.

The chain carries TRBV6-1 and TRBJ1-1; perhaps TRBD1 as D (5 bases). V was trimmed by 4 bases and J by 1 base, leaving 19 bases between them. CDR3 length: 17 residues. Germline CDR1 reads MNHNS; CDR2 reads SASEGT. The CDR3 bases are TGTGCCAGCAGTGGTTCCGGGGCGGCCTGGACGAACACTGAAGCTTTCTTT. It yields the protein CASSGSGAAWTNTEAFF.

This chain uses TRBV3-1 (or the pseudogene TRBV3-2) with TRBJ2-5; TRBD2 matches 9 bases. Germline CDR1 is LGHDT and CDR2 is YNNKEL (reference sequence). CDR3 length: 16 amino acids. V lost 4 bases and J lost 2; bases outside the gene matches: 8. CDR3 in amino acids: CASSPLAGGAQETQYF. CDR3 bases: TGTGCCAGCAGCCCTCTCGCGGGAGGGGCACAAGAGACCCAGTACTTC.

The CDR3 sequence: CASSLGSGLLPGGELFF. CDR3 coding DNA: TGTGCCAGCAGCTTAGGCTCGGGACTCCTACCCGGCGGGGAGCTGTTTTTT. The V call is TRBV7-9, the J call TRBJ2-2, with a possible D match to TRBD2 (6 bases). This CDR3 has 17 amino acids. V lost 1 base to trimming and J lost 7 bases, with 19 bases between them. Germline CDR1 SEHNR, CDR2 FQNEAQ (reference sequence).

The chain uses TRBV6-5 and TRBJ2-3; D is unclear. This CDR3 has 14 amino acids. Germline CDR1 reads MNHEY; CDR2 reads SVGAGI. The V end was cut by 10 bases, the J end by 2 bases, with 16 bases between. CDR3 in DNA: TGTGCCACTCGGGCGGCGCGAGACACAGATACGCAGTATTTT. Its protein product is CATRAARDTDTQYF.

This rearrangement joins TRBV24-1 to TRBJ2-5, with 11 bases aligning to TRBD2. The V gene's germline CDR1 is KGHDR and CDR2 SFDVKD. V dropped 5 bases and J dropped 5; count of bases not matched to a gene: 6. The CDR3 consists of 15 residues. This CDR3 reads CATSVAGGPRETQYF. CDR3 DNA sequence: TGTGCCACCAGTGTAGCGGGAGGGCCTAGGGAGACCCAGTACTTC.

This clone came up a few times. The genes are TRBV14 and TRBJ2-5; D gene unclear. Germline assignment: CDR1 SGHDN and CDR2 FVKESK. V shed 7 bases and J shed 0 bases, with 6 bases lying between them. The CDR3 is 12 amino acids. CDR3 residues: CASNRYQETQYF. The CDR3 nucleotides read TGTGCCAGCAACCGATACCAAGAGACCCAGTACTTC. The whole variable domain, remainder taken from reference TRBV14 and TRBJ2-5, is EAGVTQFPSHSVIEKGQTVTLRCDPISGHDNLYWYRRVMGKEIKFLLHFVKESKQDESGMPNNRFLAERTGGTYSTLKVQPAELEDSGVYFCASNRYQETQYFGPGTRLLVL.

CDR3 protein: CASSPHRQAEAFF. The CDR3 region has the DNA TGTGCCAGCAGCCCCCACCGACAGGCTGAAGCTTTCTTT. This rearrangement joins TRBV13 to TRBJ1-1, with D possibly being TRBD1 (6 bases). Germline CDR1 is PRHDT and CDR2 is FYEKMQ (reference sequence). The CDR3 has 13 residues. V was pared by 5 bases and J by 6 bases, with 13 bases between.

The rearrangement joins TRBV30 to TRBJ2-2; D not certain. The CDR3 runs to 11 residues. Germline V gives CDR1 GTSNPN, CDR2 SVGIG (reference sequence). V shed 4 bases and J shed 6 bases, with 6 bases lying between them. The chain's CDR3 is CAWTVPGELFF. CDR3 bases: TGTGCCTGGACAGTCCCCGGGGAGCTGTTTTTT.

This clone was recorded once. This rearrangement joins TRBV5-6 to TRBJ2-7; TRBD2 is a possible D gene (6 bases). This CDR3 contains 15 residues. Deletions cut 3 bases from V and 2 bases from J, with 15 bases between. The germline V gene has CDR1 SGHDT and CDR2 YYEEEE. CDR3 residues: CASSSGGPPTYEQYF. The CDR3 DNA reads TGTGCCAGCAGCTCCGGGGGACCCCCAACCTACGAGCAGTACTTC. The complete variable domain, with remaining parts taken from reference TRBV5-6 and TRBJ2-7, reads DAGVTQSPTHLIKTRGQQVTLRCSPKSGHDTVSWYQQALGQGPQFIFQYYEEEERQRGNFPDRFSGHQFPNYSSELNVNALLLGDSALYLCASSSGGPPTYEQYFGPGTRLTVT.

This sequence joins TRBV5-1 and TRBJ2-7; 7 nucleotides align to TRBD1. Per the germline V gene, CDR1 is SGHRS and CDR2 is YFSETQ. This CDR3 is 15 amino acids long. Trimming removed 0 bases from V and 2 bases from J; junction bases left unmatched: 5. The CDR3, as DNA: TGCGCCAGCAGCTTGGGACCGGGACAGACCTACGAGCAGTACTTC. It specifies CASSLGPGQTYEQYF.

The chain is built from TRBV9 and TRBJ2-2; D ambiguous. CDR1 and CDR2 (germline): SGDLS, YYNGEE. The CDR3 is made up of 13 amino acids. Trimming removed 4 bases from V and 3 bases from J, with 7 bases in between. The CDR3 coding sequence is TGTGCCAGCAGCTACCGGGACACCGGGGAGCTGTTTTTT. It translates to CASSYRDTGELFF.

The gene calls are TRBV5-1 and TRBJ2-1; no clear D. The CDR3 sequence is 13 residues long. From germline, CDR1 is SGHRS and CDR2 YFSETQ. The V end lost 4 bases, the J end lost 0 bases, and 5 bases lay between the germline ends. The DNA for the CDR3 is TGCGCCAGCAGCCAAAGCTCCTACAATGAGCAGTTCTTC. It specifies CASSQSSYNEQFF.

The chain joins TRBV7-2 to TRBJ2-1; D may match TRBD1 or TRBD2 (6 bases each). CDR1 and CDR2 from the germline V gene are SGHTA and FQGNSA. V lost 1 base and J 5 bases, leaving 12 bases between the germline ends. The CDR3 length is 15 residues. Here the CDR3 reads CASSLVGGRNNEQFF. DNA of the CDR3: TGTGCCAGCAGCTTAGTGGGGGGCAGAAACAATGAGCAGTTCTTC.

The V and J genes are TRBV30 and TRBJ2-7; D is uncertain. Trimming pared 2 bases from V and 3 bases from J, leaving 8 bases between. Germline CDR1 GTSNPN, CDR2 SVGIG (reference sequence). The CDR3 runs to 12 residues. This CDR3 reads CAWSQQGYEQYF. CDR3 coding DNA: TGTGCCTGGAGTCAGCAAGGCTACGAGCAGTACTTC. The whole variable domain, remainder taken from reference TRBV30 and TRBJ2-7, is SQTIHQWPATLVQPVGSPLSLECTVEGTSNPNLYWYRQAAGRGLQLLFYSVGIGQISSEVPQNLSASRPQDRQFILSSKKLLLSDSGFYLCAWSQQGYEQYFGPGTRLTVT.

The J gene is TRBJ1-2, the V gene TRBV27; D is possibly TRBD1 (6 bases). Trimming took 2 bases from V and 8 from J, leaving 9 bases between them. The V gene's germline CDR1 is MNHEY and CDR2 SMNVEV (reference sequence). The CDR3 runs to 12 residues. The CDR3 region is CASSLRGAGYTF. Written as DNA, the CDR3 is TGTGCCAGCAGTTTAAGGGGGGCAGGCTACACCTTC.

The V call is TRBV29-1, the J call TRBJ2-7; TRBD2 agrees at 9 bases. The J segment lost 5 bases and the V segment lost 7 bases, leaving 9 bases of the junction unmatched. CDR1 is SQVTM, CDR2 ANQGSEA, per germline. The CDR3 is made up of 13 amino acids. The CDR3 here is CSAEGLAGDEQYF. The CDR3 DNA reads TGCAGCGCCGAGGGACTAGCCGGTGACGAGCAGTACTTC.

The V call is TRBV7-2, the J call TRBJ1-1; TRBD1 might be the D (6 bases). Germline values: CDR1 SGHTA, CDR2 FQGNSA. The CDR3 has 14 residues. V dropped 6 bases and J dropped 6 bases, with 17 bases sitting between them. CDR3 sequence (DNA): TGTGCCAGCAGGCGCGTGGGGGGGGCGGCTGAAGCTTTCTTT. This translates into CASRRVGGAAEAFF. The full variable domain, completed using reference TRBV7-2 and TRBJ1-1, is GAGVSQSPSNKVTEKGKDVELRCDPISGHTALYWYRQSLGQGLEFLIYFQGNSAPDKSGLPSDRFSAERTGGSVSTLTIQRTQQEDSAVYLCASRRVGGAAEAFFGQGTRLTVV.